This TCR beta chain was found in a study of cytomegalovirus exposure and HLA in healthy donors (dated by TCRdb to about 2017). Looking at the study overall: According to an earlier analysis of a few hundred of the donors, roughly 180 million T cells yielded some 120 million unique TCR beta sequences and 250 to 350 Gb of sequence data. An early release covering 550 to 700 HLA-typed donors comprised about 300 gigabases of sequencing data and tens of millions of unique TCR sequences. The genetic ancestry cluster associated with self-reported Caucasian donors included about 84% of the roughly 410 genotyped donors. The study was designed to test whether signatures of past pathogen exposure could be identified by cataloging public T cell receptors. Using immunosequencing, the study profiled T cell repertoires from 500 to 800 subjects and related those repertoires to cytomegalovirus serostatus. Besides the first cohort of 550 to 750 subjects, a separate validation cohort made up of roughly 130 different subjects was used. High-throughput TCR immunosequencing, statistical association of individual TCRs with disease status, and machine learning were combined to predict cytomegalovirus infection status. A later analysis re-examined previously published TCR beta repertoires from 610 or so donors and added high-resolution HLA genotyping to investigate patterns of TCR occurrence. Rather than using new phenotypic data, the later analysis identified candidate immune exposures from TCR beta sequences and from how often those sequences occurred across donors. An earlier analysis of approximately 500 of the donors applied high-throughput TCR beta sequencing to assess whether each TCR beta V gene segment acted as functional or pseudogenic. Alongside the repertoire data, information on donor age, sex, ethnicity and CMV serostatus was compiled. A later genetic analysis took genome-wide SNP genotypes for about 65% of the 666 donors and used that subset as a discovery cohort. All discovery cohort repertoires had been generated on a single sequencing platform. HLA typing included class I and class II loci at four-digit resolution. The number of donors typed differed by locus, with 629-630 for A, B, C, DRB1 and DQB1, roughly 520 for DQA1, 600 to 610 for DPA1, and some 440 for DPB1. A few DR-DQ haplotypes were treated as single units for association and clustering because of strong linkage in the cohort. Among 398 genotyped donors of the cohort, an average of around 240,000 unique TCR beta nucleotide sequences were sequenced per donor, around a sixth of them non-productive. The investigation overall reported the following: A further reported finding was that TCR beta sequences accurately predicted the HLA-A and HLA-B alleles for most subjects in the first cohort. Some IMGT-functional V segments, including TRBV6-2 and TRBV6-3, could not be distinguished by the 87-base-pair reads and were therefore excluded. Linkage disequilibrium might explain the correlated functional status among segregating V segments, but an unknown experimental factor could not be excluded. Roughly uniform sequencing depth across donors was assumed in presence/absence analyses, although this assumption may not hold. At a false discovery rate of 0.05, a later analysis linked about 17,000 TCR beta sequences to specific HLA alleles. For the cohort, immune exposure information was limited to CMV serostatus. According to a later analysis, TCR association rates differed among HLA loci, with DRB1 alleles showing the most associated TCRs and HLA-C alleles showing the fewest. Only TCR beta chains were sequenced in this cohort, and the absence of alpha or paired-chain data limited detectable features. In the study, around 150 TCR beta chains were listed as associated with cytomegalovirus. Cytomegalovirus status was reported to be diagnosed by the classifier with high specificity and sensitivity in both the original and validation cohorts. HLA typing was unavailable for some donors at each locus, so association tests used only the typed subset. Most CMV-associated TCR beta chains appeared to be HLA-restricted in a later analysis, and the HLA associations seemed to be driven largely by CMV exposure. According to a later analysis, parvovirus B19, influenza, CMV and Epstein-Barr virus appeared linked to several top co-occurrence clusters. It was suggested by the authors that the approach could potentially be generalized to other disease states and immunological phenotypes. Compared with equally common non-associated chains, HLA-associated TCR beta chains in a later analysis were more clonally expanded and had lower generation probabilities. V-gene and J-gene trimming of TCR beta chains was associated with a missense DCLRE1C variant in a later genetic analysis, and the association was replicated in an independent cohort. Assigning TCR associations to individual alleles was difficult when HLA alleles, especially DR and DQ, strongly co-occurred. In vitro tests confirmed that a few of the cytomegalovirus-associated TCR beta chains recognize cytomegalovirus antigens. Across donors, most TCR sequences were observed very rarely, whereas some public TCRs were present in many individuals. Broadly in line with IMGT annotations, most TCR beta V segments showed up in productive rearrangements about 87% or about 30% of the time in an earlier analysis of under 700 of the donors. A cluster of highly shared sequence variants was judged likely to be a technical artifact of the sequencing pipeline. Compared with the 666-donor mean, donors in an Asian-associated ancestry cluster had fewer N-insertions in productive TCRs, according to a later genetic analysis. Because counts were too low, 15 or so rarely observed V segments, including chromosome 9 orphons, were excluded from the earlier analysis of some 540 of the donors.

This clone was counted only a few times. The specificity of this receptor is unknown. There are no base qualities to consult, and no much larger clone falls within one base. The library was generated by the immunoSEQ multiplex PCR assay. A mixture of 60 forward primers for TCR Vbeta segments and 13 reverse primers for TCR Jbeta segments was used in the multiplex PCR. The CDR3 region of rearranged TCR beta genes was amplified from genomic DNA by a multiplex PCR assay. Amplified TCR beta libraries were sequenced as 87-base-pair reads on the Illumina HiSeq System. In the authors' own workflow: In a later analysis, tens of millions of unique TCR beta chains were counted across the roughly 670 repertoires, and around 10 million of these chains were shared by at least two donors. To remove PCR and sequencing errors, raw reads were error-corrected and collapsed into unique sequences using a nearest-neighbor algorithm that merged closely related sequences. V, D and J gene segments were assigned by aligning CDR3 sequences to IMGT reference sequences. For a sequence to be retained, a match of at least six nucleotides to both a V gene segment and a J gene segment was required. A rearrangement counted as productive if the CDR3 had no stop codons and remained in frame with V and J, and every other rearrangement counted as non-productive. Following IMGT convention, CDR3 was defined as the stretch from the second conserved V-encoded cysteine to the conserved J-encoded phenylalanine. In an earlier analysis of more than 550 of the donors, sequences lacking an unambiguous match to a single V gene segment were excluded. An earlier analysis of approximately 590 of the donors called V segments functional above 56.7% productive rearrangements and segregating when the between-donor standard deviation exceeded 5%. A statistical classification framework was developed to diagnose cytomegalovirus status using the catalog of TCR beta chain sequences. A later analysis assigned V and J genes by comparing TCR nucleotide sequences with IMGT/GENE-DB human TR gene sequences. A later analysis assigned CDR3 sequences and most-parsimonious VDJ recombination scenarios with the TCRdist pipeline. A later analysis defined each TCR beta chain by its CDR3 amino acid sequence plus V-gene family, and excluded reads lacking a unique V-gene family. In a later analysis, approximately 590 highly shared, low-generation-probability nucleotide sequences were removed to address suspected cross-contamination and a sequencing artifact. A later analysis calculated a clonal expansion index for each public chain from normalized within-repertoire ranks of inferred template counts. Generation probabilities in a later analysis came from a VDJ recombination model fitted to out-of-frame rearrangements, and those results were checked against IGoR. In a later analysis, hypergeometric tests were used to score TCR-TCR, TCR-HLA and TCR-CMV co-occurrence, with a repertoire-size bias correction applied to TCR pairs. A later analysis estimated false discovery rates by permuting HLA or CMV assignments 20 times. In a later analysis, co-occurring TCRs were grouped with DBSCAN, and TCRdist sequence similarity was added when clustering was performed within HLA-allele-positive subsets. Co-occurrence clustering excluded repertoires with fewer than 30,000 or more than 120,000 public chains, plus five with anomalous nucleotide sharing. The source is immuneACCESS, and TCRdb retained only in-frame sequences with V and J called. Part of the clones is not carried over; for the studies checked, unresolved V genes explain less than half of this, and the remainder is unexplained. The V and J calls and clone size were taken over from that table, and D and trimming were inferred from the DNA. The sample table lists roughly 110,000 clones, roughly 69% of them with a count of one. The ten largest clones take up 2% to 2.5% of the sample.

The cohort comprised around 690 healthy bone marrow donors. At the time of sampling, all cohort members were nominally healthy, though unrecorded immune exposures were likely present. Of the 700 or so cohort members, around 300 had a positive CMV serostatus and about 350 had a negative one, while no CMV serostatus was recorded for the donor. A peripheral blood sample was collected from each donor, and TCR beta sequencing was performed on peripheral blood mononuclear cells. Genomic DNA extraction from the blood cell samples was performed with the Qiagen DNeasy Blood Extraction Kit. For this chain, trimming is 1 base at the V end and 5 bases at the J end, and the number of junction bases without a gene match is 8. Measured from the cysteine to the phenylalanine, the CDR3 is 17 residues long. The entry retains the CDR3 DNA only, 51 bases that are in frame from base 1. Looking up the germline V gene (reference sequence) yields CDR1 MNHEY and CDR2 SMNVEV.

The receptor comes from a human donor in good health. The sequence joins TRBV27 to TRBJ1-5; TRBD1 aligns with 10 central bases. Sequenced material: PBMCs. The DNA is TGTGCCAGCAGTTTATTCTTCCGACAGGGGGCGGATCAGCCCCAGCATTTT. Its product reads: CASSLFFRQGADQPQHF.